The 29 T cell receptor beta chains in this list originate from one sample, sequenced in a study of tumor-infiltrating lymphocytes in primary liver carcinoma listed by TCRdb under 2017. Data came from an Illumina HiSeq 2500. A constant-region primer and ProtoScript II reverse transcriptase were used to reverse-transcribe TCRbeta-specific cDNA from roughly 0.5 ug total RNA. The TCRbeta libraries were prepared through three rounds of nested multiplex PCR following a slightly modified ARM-PCR procedure. The first two PCR rounds used multiplex TRBV1-TRBV30 forward primers with a Cbeta reverse primer, each for approximately 9 cycles. The public reads were run again by TCRdb, first through fastp at Q25 and then through MiXCR, and only productive beta chains were kept. Every distinct CDR3 protein forms one entry, paired with its most common genes and DNA. This sample gives 100,000 to 150,000 distinct CDR3 sequences in total; 64% of them show up just once. The ten largest clones add up to roughly 7.9% of the sample.

Total RNA and DNA were co-extracted without cell sorting from roughly 20-30 mg of bulk tissue using the AllPrep DNA/RNA mini kit. Source material: liver tumor tissue from sampling region 3. The cell subset or site label, as the study defines it: tumor region T3, left-lateral pole. These receptors were taken from a woman aged 55-75 years with primary liver carcinoma and hepatitis B virus infection.

A word on this clonotype: Given a much more abundant clone one base away, this may be a read error. The genes are TRBV6-5 and TRBJ1-1; a possible D gene is TRBD1 (6 bases). The CDR3 is 20 residues long. CDR1 is MNHEY, CDR2 SVGAGI, per germline. The CDR3 DNA reads as TGTGGCAGCAGTTATTCTCACGCGACAGGCCTGATTGTATCAAACACTGAAGCTTTCTTT. As protein: CGSSYSHATGLIVSNTEAFF.

This chain joins TRBV11-2 and TRBJ2-4; unclear D gene. This CDR3 is 16 amino acids long. The V gene's germline CDR1 is SGHAT and CDR2 FQNNGV. V was clipped by 5 bases and J by 2 bases, with 16 bases between them. The CDR3 spells CASSLFVGPPKNIQYF. CDR3 DNA: TGTGCCAGCAGCCTGTTCGTCGGGCCACCCAAAAACATTCAGTACTTC.

Worth noting for this clonotype: The junction differs from germline at one of its ends, possibly a read error. The rearrangement links TRBV11-2 to TRBJ2-3; D possibly matches TRBD1 or TRBD2 (5 bases each). Germline V gives CDR1 SGHAT, CDR2 FQNNGV. The length of the CDR3 is 12 residues. The DNA of the CDR3 is TGCGTCAGCAGGGACCAAAAAAATACGCAGTATTTT. Residues: CVSRDQKNTQYF.

Details on this clonotype: One end of the junction fails to match germline, which may point to a read error. V gene TRBV7-3 combines with J gene TRBJ1-1; D unresolved. Per the germline V gene, CDR1 is SGHTA and CDR2 is FQGTGA. This CDR3 spans 14 amino acids. The CDR3 region is CVSSPGPTNTEASF. CDR3 nucleotide sequence: TGTGTCAGCAGTCCTGGCCCAACCAACACTGAAGCTTCCTTT.

Note on this clonotype: A read error may produce the germline difference seen at one junction end. The J gene is TRBJ2-5, the V gene TRBV6-6, with TRBD2 as a possible D gene (6 bases). In germline, CDR1 is MNHNY, CDR2 SVGAGI (reference sequence). There are 14 residues in the CDR3. CDR3 sequence: CTSSYGGGNETQYF. DNA for the CDR3: TGTACCAGCAGTTACGGTGGCGGGAATGAGACCCAGTACTTC.

This clonotype occurred a few times. This could be a read error, since a much larger clone is one nucleotide away. The V call is TRBV6-5, the J call TRBJ2-5, with a tentative D call TRBD2 (6 bases). The CDR3 spans 16 residues. Germline V gene data show CDR1 as MNHEY and CDR2 as SVGAGI. Trimming cost V 4 bases and J 2 bases, with 17 bases left between them. CDR3 loop: CASSFSGISGQETQYF. The CDR3 nucleotides read TGTGCCAGCAGTTTTTCCGGGATTAGCGGTCAAGAGACCCAGTACTTC.

A note on this clonotype: A much bigger clone sits one base away, suggesting this may be a read error. V usage is TRBV11-2 and J usage is TRBJ2-2, with D tentatively TRBD2 (6 bases). This CDR3 has 14 amino acids. Per germline, CDR1 SGHAT and CDR2 FQNNGV. CDR3 in amino acids: CASNLVGVTGGLFF. The CDR3, as DNA: TGTGCCAGCAACTTAGTGGGGGTCACCGGGGGGCTGTTTTTT.

The chain employs TRBV7-9 and TRBJ2-7, with a possible D match to TRBD1 (6 bases). Per germline, CDR1 SEHNR and CDR2 FQNEAQ (reference sequence). Between the trimmed V and J ends, which lost 5 bases and 0 bases, there was a span of 20 bases. This CDR3 contains 17 residues. The CDR3 DNA reads TGTGCCAGCAGCATAATCTACGGGACATCGAGCTCCTACGAGCAGTACTTC. It is translated as CASSIIYGTSSSYEQYF.

This clonotype was detected ten times or more. The chain employs TRBV14 and TRBJ1-1; 10 bases agree with TRBD1. CDR1 is SGHDN and CDR2 is FVKESK in the germline V gene. This CDR3 spans 19 amino acids. After removal of 2 bases from V and 5 bases from J, the junction contained 17 bases not matched to a gene. Here the CDR3 reads CASSQTPYWTGGIETEAFF. The CDR3 DNA is TGTGCCAGCAGCCAAACCCCGTATTGGACAGGGGGTATAGAAACTGAAGCTTTCTTT.

For this clonotype: One end of the junction does not line up with germline, which may come from a read error. The chain employs TRBV10-3 and TRBJ2-1; 8 nucleotides line up with TRBD1. This CDR3 spans 17 amino acids. CDR1 and CDR2 (germline): ENHRY, SYGVKD. Here the CDR3 DNA reads TGTGCCATCAGTGATCACCCCGGGACAGGAGAACAGAATGGGCAGTTCTTC. It is translated as CAISDHPGTGEQNGQFF.

About this clonotype itself: Germline is not matched at one junction end, which may reflect a read error. The rearrangement links TRBV11-2 to TRBJ2-3, with D unresolved. Germline V gene data show CDR1 as SGHAT and CDR2 as FQNNGV. This CDR3 contains 13 residues. CDR3: CTSSLDLSDTEYF. The CDR3 nucleotides read TGTACCAGCAGCTTAGATCTTTCAGATACGGAGTATTTT.

The sample holds many counts of this clonotype. The chain uses TRBV6-5 and TRBJ1-2; TRBD1 might be the D (6 bases). Germline CDR1 MNHEY, CDR2 SVGAGI. V gave up 5 bases and J gave up 4 bases, with 11 bases separating them. The CDR3 is made up of 13 amino acids. The DNA of the CDR3 is TGTGCCAGCAGTACCGGGACAATCTATGGCTACACCTTC. Its protein is CASSTGTIYGYTF.

Points on this clonotype: The junction shows a germline mismatch at one end, possibly a read error. The genes are TRBV29-1 and TRBJ1-1, with D tentatively TRBD1 (6 bases). The CDR3 is made up of 13 amino acids. The germline V gene encodes CDR1 SQVTM and CDR2 ANQGSEA. In DNA form, the CDR3 reads TGCAGCGTTGAATACGACAGGAACGCTGAGGCTTTCTTT. Residues: CSVEYDRNAEAFF.

The CDR3 sequence is CASSLPAGPEDEQFF. DNA for the CDR3: TGTGCCAGCAGCTTGCCAGCGGGGCCCGAGGATGAGCAGTTCTTC. The gene calls are TRBV5-6 and TRBJ2-1; 7 bases agree with TRBD2. The CDR3 totals 15 residues. Germline V gene lookup returns CDR1 SGHDT and CDR2 YYEEEE. The J segment lost 8 bases and the V segment lost 1 base, leaving 9 bases of the junction unmatched.

Of note for this clonotype: A read error may produce the germline difference seen at one junction end. The chain recombines TRBV2 with TRBJ2-2; weak D call: TRBD1 (5 bases). The germline V gene encodes CDR1 SNHLY and CDR2 FYNNEI. The CDR3 is made up of 12 amino acids. The CDR3 sequence: CASSLDTWELFF. Here the CDR3 DNA reads TGTGCCAGCAGCCTGGACACCTGGGAGCTGTTTTTT.

V and J are TRBV11-2 and TRBJ2-2; possibly TRBD1 for D (6 bases). This CDR3 is built from 15 residues. Germline V gene data show CDR1 as SGHAT and CDR2 as FQNNGV. V lost 6 bases and J 2 bases, leaving 13 bases between the germline ends. CDR3 loop: CASRRWTANTGELFF. DNA of the CDR3: TGTGCCAGCAGACGCTGGACAGCCAACACCGGGGAGCTGTTTTTT.

A single count supports this clonotype. Possible read error: a much larger clone is one base away. The chain is built from TRBV14 and TRBJ2-7, with D unresolved. The CDR3 consists of 15 residues. CDR1 is SGHDN, CDR2 FVKESK, per germline. The CDR3, as DNA: TGTGTCAGCAGCCAAGTCGGCAGGCTTGTTGCCGAGCAGTACTTC. It translates to CVSSQVGRLVAEQYF.

This clonotype was picked up a small number of times. The rearrangement joins TRBV28 to TRBJ2-3; 11 bases line up with TRBD2. The junction had 3 bases not matched to a gene; V was cut back by 5 bases and J by 2 bases. Germline CDR1 and CDR2: MDHEN and SYDVKM. CDR3 length: 15 residues. CDR3 residues: CASSRSGRATDTQYF. In DNA, the CDR3 is TGTGCCAGCAGTCGTAGCGGGAGGGCCACAGATACGCAGTATTTT.

In regard to this clonotype: Given the absence of the conserved phenylalanine or tryptophan at the CDR3 end, a read error is likely. This rearrangement joins TRBV29-1 to TRBJ2-3; 10 bases are shared with TRBD1. The V segment lost 5 bases and the J segment 4 bases; nucleotides outside the gene matches: 6. There are 14 residues in the CDR3. CDR1 is SQVTM and CDR2 is ANQGSEA in the germline V gene. The CDR3 region has the DNA TGCAGCGTTACCCCCGGGACAGGGGCAGATACGCAGTATCAT. This codes for CSVTPGTGADTQYH.

This sequence joins TRBV28 and TRBJ1-2; 9 positions agree with TRBD1. Germline CDR1 and CDR2: MDHEN and SYDVKM. The V gene end was trimmed by 5 bases and the J gene end by 9 bases; junction bases not matched to a gene: 13. The CDR3 has 15 amino acids. CDR3 region: CASSLLTGGSRCYTF. The CDR3, as DNA: TGTGCCAGCAGTCTACTGACAGGGGGAAGTCGATGCTACACCTTC.

As concerns this clonotype: One base away lies a much larger clone, so this may be a sequencing read error. The CDR3: CASSFPITGELFF. The CDR3 DNA is TGTGCCAGCAGTTTCCCGATAACCGGGGAGCTGTTTTTT. The chain couples TRBV28 to TRBJ2-2, with D uncertain. Trimming shortened V by 3 bases and J by 5 bases, and 7 bases separated the two germline ends. The CDR3 totals 13 residues. Germline CDR1 is MDHEN and CDR2 is SYDVKM.

This clonotype was seen only a few times. This may come from a read error, since a much larger clone is one base off. This chain joins TRBV5-6 and TRBJ2-5, with D uncertain. Germline V lookup: CDR1 SGHDT, CDR2 YYEEEE. The V end was cut by 1 base, the J end by 4 bases, with 11 bases between. This CDR3 has 14 residues. CDR3 in amino acids: CASSLWPWGETQYF. The CDR3 coding sequence is TGTGCCAGCAGCTTGTGGCCATGGGGAGAGACCCAGTACTTC.

As concerns this clonotype: The CDR3 does not close with the conserved phenylalanine or tryptophan, likely indicating a read error. The chain combines TRBV5-1 with TRBJ2-7, with 12 bases fitting TRBD2. Per germline, CDR1 SGHRS and CDR2 YFSETQ. This CDR3 spans 18 amino acids. Losses at the gene ends were 4 bases for V and 2 bases for J; bases not matched to a gene: 13. CDR3 loop: CASSLRTSGNSPPYEQYC. CDR3 sequence (DNA): TGCGCCAGCAGCCTACGGACTAGCGGGAACTCCCCCCCCTACGAGCAGTACTGC.

Concerning this clonotype: A much bigger clone sits one base away, suggesting this may be a read error. V gene TRBV10-3 combines with J gene TRBJ2-1, with 7 bases matching TRBD1. CDR1 and CDR2 from the germline V gene are ENHRY and SYGVKD. This CDR3 contains 13 residues. The CDR3 DNA sequence: TGTGCCATCAGTGGGAGACAGGGCAATGAGCAGTCCTTC. Translating gives CAISGRQGNEQSF.

As regards this clonotype: The CDR3 does not close with the conserved phenylalanine or tryptophan, likely indicating a read error. The DNA is omitted, as the CDR3 cannot be located on it reliably, and the CDR3 follows TCRdb's listing. This chain uses TRBV11-3 with TRBJ1-1. In germline, CDR1 is SGHNT, CDR2 YENEEA. The CDR3 is 14 residues long, ends included. CDR3 sequence: CASGQDGLNTEAFL.

For this clonotype: The junction differs from germline at one of its ends, possibly a read error. The chain carries TRBV7-8 and TRBJ2-1, with D possibly matching TRBD1 (6 bases). The CDR3 length is 14 residues. Germline values: CDR1 SGHVS, CDR2 FQNEAQ. This CDR3 is CASSLADSYDEQSF. The CDR3, as DNA: TGTGCCAGCAGCTTAGCGGACAGTTACGATGAGCAGTCCTTC.

This clonotype was seen many times. The chain combines TRBV11-2 with TRBJ2-1, with D tentatively TRBD2 (5 bases). Trimming took 4 bases from V and 12 from J, leaving 28 bases between them. This CDR3 is 17 amino acids long. Germline-derived CDR1 and CDR2 are SGHAT and FQNNGV. The CDR3 DNA is TGTGCCAGCAGCTCTGCTCAATCTGCGGCGGGCCTACCGGTGCAGTTCTTC. Translating it yields CASSSAQSAAGLPVQFF. The full variable domain, rest sourced from reference TRBV11-2 and TRBJ2-1, is EAGVAQSPRYKIIEKRQSVAFWCNPISGHATLYWYQQILGQGPKLLIQFQNNGVVDDSQLPKDRFSAERLKGVDSTLKIQPAKLEDSAVYLCASSSAQSAAGLPVQFFGPGTRLTVL.

As concerns this clonotype: At one boundary the junction diverges from the germline segment, which might be a read error. V and J are TRBV29-1 and TRBJ2-7; TRBD2 agrees at 10 bases. The CDR3 contains 13 residues. The V gene's germline CDR1 is SQVTM and CDR2 ANQGSEA. Written as DNA, the CDR3 is TGTAGCGCTTGGACTAGCGGCGCCTACGAGCAGTACTTC. It is translated as CSAWTSGAYEQYF.

As concerns this clonotype: One end of the junction varies from germline; a read error may be responsible. The chain is built from TRBV11-1 and TRBJ2-3; TRBD2 matches 7 bases. There are 14 residues in the CDR3. CDR1 is SGHAT and CDR2 is FQDESV in the germline V gene (reference sequence). This CDR3 reads CAISVRQRAGESHF. Written as DNA, the CDR3 is TGTGCCATCAGCGTAAGGCAACGCGCGGGAGAGTCTCACTTT.